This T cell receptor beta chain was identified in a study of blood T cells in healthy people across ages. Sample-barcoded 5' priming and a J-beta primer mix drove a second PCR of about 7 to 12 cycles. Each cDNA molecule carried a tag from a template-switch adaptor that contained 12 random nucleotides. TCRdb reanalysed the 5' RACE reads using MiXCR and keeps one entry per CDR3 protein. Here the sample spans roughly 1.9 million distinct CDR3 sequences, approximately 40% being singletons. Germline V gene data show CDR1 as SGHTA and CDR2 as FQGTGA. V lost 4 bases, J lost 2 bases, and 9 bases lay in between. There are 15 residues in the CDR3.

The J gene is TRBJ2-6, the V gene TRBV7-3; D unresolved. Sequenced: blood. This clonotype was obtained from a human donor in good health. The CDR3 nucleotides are TGTGCCAGCAGCTCTATTCGGGCTGGGGCCAACGTCCTGACTTTC. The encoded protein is CASSSIRAGANVLTF.